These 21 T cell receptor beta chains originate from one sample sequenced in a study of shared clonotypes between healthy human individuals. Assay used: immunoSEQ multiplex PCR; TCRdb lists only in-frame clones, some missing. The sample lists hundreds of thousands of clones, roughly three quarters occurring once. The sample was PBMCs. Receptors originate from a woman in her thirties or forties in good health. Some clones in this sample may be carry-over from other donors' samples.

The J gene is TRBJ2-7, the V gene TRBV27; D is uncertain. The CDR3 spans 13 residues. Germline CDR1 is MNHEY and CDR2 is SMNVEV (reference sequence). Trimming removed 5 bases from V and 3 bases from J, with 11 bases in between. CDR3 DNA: TGTGCCAGCAGTCGGTCAGAACTCTACGAGCAGTACTTC. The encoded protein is CASSRSELYEQYF.

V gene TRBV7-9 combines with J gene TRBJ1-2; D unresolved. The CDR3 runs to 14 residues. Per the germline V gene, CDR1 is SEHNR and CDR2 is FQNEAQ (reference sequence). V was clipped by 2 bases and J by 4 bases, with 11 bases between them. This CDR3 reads CASSLLSVLYGYTF. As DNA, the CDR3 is TGTGCCAGCAGCTTACTTTCAGTTCTCTATGGCTACACCTTC.

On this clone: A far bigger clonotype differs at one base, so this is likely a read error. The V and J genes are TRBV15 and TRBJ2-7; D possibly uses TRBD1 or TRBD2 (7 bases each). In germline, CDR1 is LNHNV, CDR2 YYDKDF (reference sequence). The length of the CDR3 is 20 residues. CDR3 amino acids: CATNRDRDWGAGPHRYEQYF. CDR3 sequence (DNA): TGTGCCACCAACAGAGACAGGGATTGGGGAGCGGGACCACATCGGTACGAGCAGTACTTC. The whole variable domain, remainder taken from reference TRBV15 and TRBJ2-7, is DAMVIQNPRYQVTQFGKPVTLSCSQTLNHNVMYWYQQKSSQAPKLLFHYYDKDFNNEADTPDNFQSRRPNTSFCFLDIRSPGLGDTAMYLCATNRDRDWGAGPHRYEQYFGPGTRLTVT.

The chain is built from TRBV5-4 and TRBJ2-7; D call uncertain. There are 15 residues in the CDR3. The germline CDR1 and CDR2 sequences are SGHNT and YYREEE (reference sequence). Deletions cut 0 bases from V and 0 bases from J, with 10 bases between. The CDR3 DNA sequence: TGTGCCAGCAGCTTGGGAGCACTCAGCTCCTACGAGCAGTACTTC. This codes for CASSLGALSSYEQYF.

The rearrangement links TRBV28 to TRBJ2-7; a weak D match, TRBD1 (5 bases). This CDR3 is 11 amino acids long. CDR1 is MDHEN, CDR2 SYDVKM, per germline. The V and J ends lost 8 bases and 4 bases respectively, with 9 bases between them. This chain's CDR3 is CASGRGYEQYF. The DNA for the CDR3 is TGTGCCAGCGGAAGGGGATACGAGCAGTACTTC.

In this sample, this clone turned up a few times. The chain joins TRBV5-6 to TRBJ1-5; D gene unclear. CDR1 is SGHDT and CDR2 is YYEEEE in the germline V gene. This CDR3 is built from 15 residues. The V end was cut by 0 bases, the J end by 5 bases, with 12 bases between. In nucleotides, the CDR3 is TGTGCCAGCAGCTTGGCCACTCTGGGCGATCAGCCCCAGCATTTT. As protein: CASSLATLGDQPQHF.

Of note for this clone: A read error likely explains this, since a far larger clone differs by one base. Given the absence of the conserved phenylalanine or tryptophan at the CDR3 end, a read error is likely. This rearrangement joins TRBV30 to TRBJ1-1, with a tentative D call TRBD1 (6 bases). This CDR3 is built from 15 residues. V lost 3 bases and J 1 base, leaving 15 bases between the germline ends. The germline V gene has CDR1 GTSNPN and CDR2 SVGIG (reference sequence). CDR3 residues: CAWSLGQKKNTEAFL. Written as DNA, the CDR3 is TGTGCCTGGAGCCTTGGACAGAAAAAGAACACTGAAGCTTTCCTT.

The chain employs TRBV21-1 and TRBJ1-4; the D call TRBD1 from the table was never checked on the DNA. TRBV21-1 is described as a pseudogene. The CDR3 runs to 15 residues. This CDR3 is CASSKGGQPEKKLFF. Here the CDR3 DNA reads TGTGCCAGCAGCAAAGGAGGACAGCCGGAGAAAAAACTGTTTTTT.

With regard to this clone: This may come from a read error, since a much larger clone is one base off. The CDR3 sequence: CASSLEQSYEQYF. The CDR3 DNA reads TGCGCCAGCAGCTTGGAACAGAGCTACGAGCAGTACTTC. V and J are TRBV5-1 and TRBJ2-7; D gene ambiguous. CDR3 length: 13 amino acids. The germline V and J ends were trimmed by 0 bases and 3 bases, with 7 bases remaining between them. The germline CDR1 and CDR2 sequences are SGHRS and YFSETQ.

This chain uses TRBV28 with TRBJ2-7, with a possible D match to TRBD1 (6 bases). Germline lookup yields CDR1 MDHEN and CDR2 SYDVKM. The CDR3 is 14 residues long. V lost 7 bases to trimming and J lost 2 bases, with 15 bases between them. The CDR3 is CASTSGTPPYEQYF. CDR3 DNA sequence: TGTGCCAGCACCTCCGGGACACCTCCCTACGAGCAGTACTTC.

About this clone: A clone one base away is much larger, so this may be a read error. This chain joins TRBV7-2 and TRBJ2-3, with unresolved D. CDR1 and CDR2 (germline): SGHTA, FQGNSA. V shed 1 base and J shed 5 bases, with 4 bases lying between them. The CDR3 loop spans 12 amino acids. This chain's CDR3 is CASSLGVDTQYF. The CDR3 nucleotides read TGTGCCAGCAGCTTAGGGGTAGATACGCAGTATTTT.

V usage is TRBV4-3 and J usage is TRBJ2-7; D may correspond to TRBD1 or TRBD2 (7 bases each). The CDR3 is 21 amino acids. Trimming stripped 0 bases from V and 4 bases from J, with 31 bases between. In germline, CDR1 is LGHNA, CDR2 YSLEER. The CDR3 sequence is CASSQDLGAIPLSGTAYEQYF. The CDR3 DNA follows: TGCGCCAGCAGCCAAGATTTAGGCGCGATACCCTTGAGCGGGACAGCGTACGAGCAGTACTTC.

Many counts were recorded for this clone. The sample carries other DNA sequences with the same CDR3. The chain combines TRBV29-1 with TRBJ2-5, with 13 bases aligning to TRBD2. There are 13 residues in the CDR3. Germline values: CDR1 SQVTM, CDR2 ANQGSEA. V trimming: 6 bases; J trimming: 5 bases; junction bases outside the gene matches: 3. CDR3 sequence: CSVELAGGETQYF. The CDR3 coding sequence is TGCAGCGTGGAACTAGCGGGAGGGGAGACCCAGTACTTC.

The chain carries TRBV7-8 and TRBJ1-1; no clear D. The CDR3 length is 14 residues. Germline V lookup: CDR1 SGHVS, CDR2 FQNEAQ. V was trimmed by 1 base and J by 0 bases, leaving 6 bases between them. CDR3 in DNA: TGTGCCAGCAGCTTAGGGCAGCTGAACACTGAAGCTTTCTTT. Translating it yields CASSLGQLNTEAFF.

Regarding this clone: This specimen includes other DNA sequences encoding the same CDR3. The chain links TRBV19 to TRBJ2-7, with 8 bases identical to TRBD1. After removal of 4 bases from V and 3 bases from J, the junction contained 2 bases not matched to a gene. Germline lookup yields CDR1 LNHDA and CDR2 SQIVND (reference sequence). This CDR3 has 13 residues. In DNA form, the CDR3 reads TGTGCCAGTAGTAGAGACAGGGGCTACGAGCAGTACTTC. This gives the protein CASSRDRGYEQYF. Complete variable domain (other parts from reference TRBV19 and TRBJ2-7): DGGITQSPKYLFRKEGQNVTLSCEQNLNHDAMYWYRQDPGQGLRLIYYSQIVNDFQKGDIAEGYSVSREKKESFPLTVTSAQKNPTAFYLCASSRDRGYEQYFGPGTRLTVT.

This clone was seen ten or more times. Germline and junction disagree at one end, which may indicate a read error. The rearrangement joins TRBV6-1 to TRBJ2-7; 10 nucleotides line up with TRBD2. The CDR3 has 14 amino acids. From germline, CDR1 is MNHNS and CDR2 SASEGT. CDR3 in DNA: TGTGCCAGCAGTCTAGCGGGAGTCTCCCACGAGCAGTACTTC. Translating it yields CASSLAGVSHEQYF.

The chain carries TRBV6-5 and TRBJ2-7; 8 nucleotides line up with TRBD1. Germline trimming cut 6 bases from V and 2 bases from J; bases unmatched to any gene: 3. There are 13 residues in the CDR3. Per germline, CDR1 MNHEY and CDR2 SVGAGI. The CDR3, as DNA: TGTGCCAGCAGGACAGGGGCTCCCTACGAGCAGTACTTC. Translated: CASRTGAPYEQYF.

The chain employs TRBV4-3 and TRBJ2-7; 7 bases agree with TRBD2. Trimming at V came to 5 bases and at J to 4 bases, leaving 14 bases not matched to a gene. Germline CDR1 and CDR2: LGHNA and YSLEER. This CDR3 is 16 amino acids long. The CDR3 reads CASSYGRASGGYEQYF. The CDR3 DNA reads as TGCGCCAGCAGCTACGGAAGGGCTAGCGGAGGATACGAGCAGTACTTC.

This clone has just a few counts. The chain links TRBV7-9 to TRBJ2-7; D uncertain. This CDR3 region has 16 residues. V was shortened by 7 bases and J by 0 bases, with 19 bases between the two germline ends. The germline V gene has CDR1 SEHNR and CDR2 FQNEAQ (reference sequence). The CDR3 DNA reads TGTGCCAGCAACGATTTAGGCGCCCTCGGCTCCTACGAGCAGTACTTC. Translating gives CASNDLGALGSYEQYF.

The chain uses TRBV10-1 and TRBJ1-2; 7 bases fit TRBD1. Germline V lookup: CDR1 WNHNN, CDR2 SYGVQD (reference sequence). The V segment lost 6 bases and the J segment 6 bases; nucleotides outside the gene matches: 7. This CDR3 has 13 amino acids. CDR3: CASRPGQIDGYTF. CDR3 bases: TGCGCCAGCAGGCCGGGACAGATCGATGGCTACACCTTC.

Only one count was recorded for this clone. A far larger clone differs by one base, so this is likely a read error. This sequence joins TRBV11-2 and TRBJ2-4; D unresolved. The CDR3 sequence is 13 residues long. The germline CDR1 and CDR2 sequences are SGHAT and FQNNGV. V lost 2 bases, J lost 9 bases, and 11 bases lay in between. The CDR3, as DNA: TGTGCCAGCAGCTTAAATGTGGAAAGCATTCAGTACTTC. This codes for CASSLNVESIQYF.